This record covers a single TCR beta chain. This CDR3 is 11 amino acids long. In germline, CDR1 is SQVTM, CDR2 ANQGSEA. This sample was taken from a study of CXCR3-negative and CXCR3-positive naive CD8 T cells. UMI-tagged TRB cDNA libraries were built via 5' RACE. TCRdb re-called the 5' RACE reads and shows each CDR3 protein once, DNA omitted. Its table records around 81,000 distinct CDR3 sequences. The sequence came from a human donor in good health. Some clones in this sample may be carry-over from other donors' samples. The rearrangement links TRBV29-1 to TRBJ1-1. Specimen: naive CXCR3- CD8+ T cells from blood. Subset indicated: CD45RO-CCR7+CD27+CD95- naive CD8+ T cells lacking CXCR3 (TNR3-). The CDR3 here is CSVVVNTEAFF.